The T cell receptor (beta chain) under discussion was sequenced for a study of blood T cell repertoires in COVID-19. Study-level background: The United States, Italy and Spain were the sources of the acute and convalescent COVID-19 samples. Nucleic acid was either cDNA or gDNA, and it came from T cells, B-cell-depleted T cells, or PBMCs.

In the authors' workflow: For nucleated cells, counts were estimated from reference gene primer amplification. Repertoires were generated with immunoSEQ multiplex PCR, while TCRdb's copy carries only in-frame clones and drops some. That table is the source of V, J and clone size, and D and trimming were worked out from the DNA. The sample contains tens of thousands of clones, around 84% of which appear only once. V shed 4 bases and J 4 bases; nucleotides not matched to a gene: 2. Looked up from germline, CDR1 is SGHDT and CDR2 is YYEEEE. This CDR3 region has 14 residues. Sequencing input: peripheral blood. The TCR sequence derives from a human donor with active COVID-19. The donor label of this sample is uncertain. The chain is built from TRBV5-6 and TRBJ2-3, with TRBD1 identical over 11 bases. The CDR3, as DNA: TGTGCCAGCAGCAGGGACAGGGGGGCAGATACGCAGTATTTT. It encodes CASSRDRGADTQYF. The entire variable domain, with the rest obtained from reference TRBV5-6 and TRBJ2-3, is as follows: DAGVTQSPTHLIKTRGQQVTLRCSPKSGHDTVSWYQQALGQGPQFIFQYYEEEERQRGNFPDRFSGHQFPNYSSELNVNALLLGDSALYLCASSRDRGADTQYFGPGTRLTVL.